This TCR beta chain emerged from a study of T cell repertoires in cytomegalovirus infection. Looking at the study overall: CMV infection together with matching HLA type was indicated by public TCR beta signatures.

Via MiXCR, TCRdb re-called the reads, giving one row per CDR3 protein. The sample lists 680,000 or so distinct CDR3 sequences; 35% to 40% were seen once. General observations from the study: Frequencies of public TCR beta families were cumulated, and this identified carriers of CMV plus the relevant HLA. The ex vivo response was dominated by HLA-C-restricted CMV-specific TCR beta clonotypes.

As to this clonotype: Its antigen remains unknown.

CDR1 SGHVS and CDR2 FQNEAQ come from the germline V gene. V dropped 3 bases and J dropped 2 bases, with 8 bases sitting between them. The CDR3 is made up of 13 amino acids. This sequence joins TRBV7-8 and TRBJ2-7, with D perhaps matching TRBD2 (6 bases). The specimen sequenced was PBMCs. The receptor's source is a human donor in good health (CMV status not recorded). Some clones in this sample may be carry-over from other donors' samples. The CDR3 DNA is TGTGCCAGCAGCTTCCTAGCGCCCTACGAGCAGTACTTC. Protein product: CASSFLAPYEQYF.